Below, 26 T cell receptor beta chains from the same sample are listed, as sequenced in a study of a mutant IDH1 vaccine in newly diagnosed glioma (dated by TCRdb to about 2021). The time point label, read with the paper, signifies: baseline, week 1 (first vaccination visit). The treatment or condition label on this specimen signifies: pre-vaccination baseline after standard-of-care therapy. Libraries were prepared through the immunoSEQ multiplex PCR assay. TCRdb stores this immuneACCESS table with in-frame sequences only. Part of the clones is absent; in the studies checked, under half of the shortfall reflects unresolved V genes, and no reason is known for the rest. A total of some 56,000 clones appear in this sample, about 91% of them only once. Of the sample, roughly 2.5% is held by the ten largest clones. The specimen comprised PBMCs, sampled from a glioma patient treated with radiotherapy, temozolomide or both. Receptor source: a man aged 50-59 years with glioma.

This chain links TRBV27 with TRBJ1-6; D call uncertain. Germline V gene lookup returns CDR1 MNHEY and CDR2 SMNVEV (reference sequence). V was cut by 2 bases and J by 0 bases, with 8 bases left in between. The CDR3 has 16 residues. DNA for the CDR3: TGTGCCAGCAGTTTAGGGCCAGACTCCTATAATTCACCCCTCCACTTT. Translating it yields CASSLGPDSYNSPLHF.

This rearrangement joins TRBV11-3 to TRBJ2-2, with D hard to call. The CDR3 has 14 amino acids. Per the germline V gene, CDR1 is SGHNT and CDR2 is YENEEA. V was shortened by 6 bases and J by 3 bases, with 11 bases between the two germline ends. CDR3 loop: CASRYVGHTGELFF. In DNA, the CDR3 is TGTGCCAGCAGATACGTGGGCCACACCGGGGAGCTGTTTTTT.

The V and J genes are TRBV5-4 and TRBJ2-1, with D perhaps matching TRBD2 (6 bases). Deletions cut 0 bases from V and 0 bases from J, with 7 bases between. Per the germline V gene, CDR1 is SGHNT and CDR2 is YYREEE (reference sequence). The CDR3 has 15 residues. The chain's CDR3 is CASSLVTSSYNEQFF. The DNA for the CDR3 is TGTGCCAGCAGCTTGGTGACTAGCTCCTACAATGAGCAGTTCTTC.

The chain couples TRBV30 to TRBJ2-7; D is unclear. In germline, CDR1 is GTSNPN, CDR2 SVGIG (reference sequence). This CDR3 has 14 residues. Trimming removed 1 base at V and 4 bases at J, with 14 bases between. CDR3 bases: TGTGCCTGGAGTGCGGACCTTCATCGATACGAGCAGTACTTC. Translating gives CAWSADLHRYEQYF.

The rearrangement links TRBV2 to TRBJ2-7, with 11 bases fitting TRBD1. Unmatched junction bases numbered 5, after V lost 7 bases and J lost 6 bases. The germline gives CDR1 SNHLY, CDR2 FYNNEI. The CDR3 covers 13 residues. CDR3 sequence: CASNGQGATEQYF. The CDR3 DNA is TGTGCCAGCAACGGACAGGGGGCAACCGAGCAGTACTTC.

The V and J genes are TRBV2 and TRBJ1-5; no firm D call. CDR1 is SNHLY, CDR2 FYNNEI, per germline. The V end lost 4 bases, the J end lost 3 bases, and 13 bases lay between the germline ends. The length of the CDR3 is 15 residues. CDR3 region: CASSVSGPNNQPQHF. The CDR3 region has the DNA TGTGCCAGCAGTGTGTCCGGGCCCAACAATCAGCCCCAGCATTTT. Drawing the rest from reference TRBV2 and TRBJ1-5, the complete variable domain is EPEVTQTPSHQVTQMGQEVILRCVPISNHLYFYWYRQILGQKVEFLVSFYNNEISEKSEIFDDQFSVERPDGSNFTLKIRSTKLEDSAMYFCASSVSGPNNQPQHFGDGTRLSIL.

The rearrangement joins TRBV11-2 to TRBJ1-5, with a tentative D call TRBD1 (5 bases). The germline V gene has CDR1 SGHAT and CDR2 FQNNGV. V was trimmed by 5 bases and J by 3 bases, leaving 8 bases between them. The CDR3 is 13 residues long. The DNA of the CDR3 is TGTGCCAGCAGCGGGGGGGTCAATCAGCCCCAGCATTTT. This codes for CASSGGVNQPQHF.

This clone appeared once. The chain employs TRBV25-1 and TRBJ2-1, with 8 bases identical to TRBD2. Germline CDR1 MGHDK, CDR2 SYGVNS. The CDR3 runs 14 residues. The trim removed 6 bases at V and 10 bases at J, leaving 11 bases unmatched. The CDR3 DNA is TGTGCCAGCAGAAGAGCGGGAGTAGCACGGGAGCAGTTCTTC. Its protein product is CASRRAGVAREQFF. Using reference TRBV25-1 and TRBJ2-1 for the parts outside the CDR3, the full variable domain is EADIYQTPRYLVIGTGKKITLECSQTMGHDKMYWYQQDPGMELHLIHYSYGVNSTEKGDLSSESTVSRIRTEHFPLTLESARPSHTSQYLCASRRAGVAREQFFGPGTRLTVL.

The chain is built from TRBV2 and TRBJ2-7; TRBD2 agrees at 11 bases. Germline trimming cut 3 bases from V and 7 bases from J; bases unmatched to any gene: 11. Germline V gene lookup returns CDR1 SNHLY and CDR2 FYNNEI. The CDR3 runs to 16 residues. The CDR3 sequence: CASSDPLAGGQGEQYF. CDR3 DNA: TGTGCCAGCAGTGACCCGCTAGCGGGAGGCCAGGGGGAGCAGTACTTC.

The chain is built from TRBV11-2 and TRBJ2-5; tentatively, D is TRBD2 (7 bases). V lost 5 bases, J lost 5 bases, and 18 bases lay in between. The CDR3 spans 15 residues. In germline, CDR1 is SGHAT, CDR2 FQNNGV. The CDR3 sequence is CASSPTWGGGETQYF. CDR3 coding DNA: TGTGCCAGCAGCCCTACCTGGGGAGGGGGGGAGACCCAGTACTTC. Full variable domain (rest looked up from reference TRBV11-2 and TRBJ2-5): EAGVAQSPRYKIIEKRQSVAFWCNPISGHATLYWYQQILGQGPKLLIQFQNNGVVDDSQLPKDRFSAERLKGVDSTLKIQPAKLEDSAVYLCASSPTWGGGETQYFGPGTRLLVL.

The chain combines TRBV6-1 with TRBJ1-2; TRBD1 agrees at 10 bases. J gave up 7 bases and V 5 bases, and 10 bases lay outside the gene matches. The CDR3 covers 15 residues. From germline, CDR1 is MNHNS and CDR2 SASEGT. The CDR3 region is CASSSFVGQGSGYTF. The CDR3 coding sequence is TGTGCCAGCAGTTCCTTCGTGGGACAGGGGTCTGGCTACACCTTC.

The CDR3 loop reads CASSPPRGGVKETQYF. DNA of the CDR3: TGTGCCAGCAGCCCCCCCAGGGGGGGGGTTAAGGAGACCCAGTACTTC. The chain combines TRBV5-8 with TRBJ2-5; D possibly uses TRBD1 or TRBD2 (7 bases each). The CDR3 loop spans 16 amino acids. Germline V gene sequence: CDR1 SGHTS, CDR2 YDEGEE. Trimming took 4 bases from V and 5 from J, leaving 21 bases between them.

This chain connects TRBV4-1 to TRBJ1-1, with D unclear. Between the trimmed V and J ends, which lost 1 base and 5 bases, there was a span of 14 bases. The CDR3 contains 15 residues. Germline CDR1 is MGHRA and CDR2 is YSYEKL. CDR3 DNA: TGCGCCAGCAGCCAAGGCGACGCCGAGCGTACTGAAGCTTTCTTT. As protein: CASSQGDAERTEAFF.

In nucleotides, the CDR3 is TGTGCCAGCAGTTCCACAGGAACCTACGAGCAGTACTTC. As protein: CASSSTGTYEQYF. The chain links TRBV28 to TRBJ2-7; D is perhaps TRBD1 (5 bases). Germline CDR1 and CDR2: MDHEN and SYDVKM. The length of the CDR3 is 13 residues. Deletions cut 4 bases from V and 2 bases from J, with 9 bases between.

The chain joins TRBV9 to TRBJ2-7; the D is unclear. The CDR3 runs to 15 residues. Germline CDR1 reads SGDLS; CDR2 reads YYNGEE. V was clipped by 0 bases and J by 2 bases, with 12 bases between them. CDR3 amino acids: CASSVDPGSTYEQYF. In DNA form, the CDR3 reads TGTGCCAGCAGCGTAGACCCAGGATCGACCTACGAGCAGTACTTC.

The chain links TRBV7-8 to TRBJ2-7; TRBD1 aligns across 7 bases. V was pared by 3 bases and J by 1 base, with 6 bases of the junction left unmatched. The CDR3 is 15 residues long. CDR1 SGHVS and CDR2 FQNEAQ come from the germline V gene. CDR3: CASSLGQHPSYEQYF. In DNA, the CDR3 is TGTGCCAGCAGCTTGGGACAGCATCCTTCCTACGAGCAGTACTTC.

This clone was detected only once. This chain connects TRBV9 to TRBJ1-6; D unresolved. With 3 bases removed from V and 13 bases from J, the gap between germline ends came to 11 bases. Germline V gives CDR1 SGDLS, CDR2 YYNGEE. This CDR3 comprises 12 residues. The CDR3 protein is CASSGPRLPLHF. CDR3 DNA sequence: TGTGCCAGCAGCGGACCTCGTTTGCCCCTCCACTTT.

The rearrangement joins TRBV6-1 to TRBJ1-5; TRBD1 matches at 8 bases. V trimming: 6 bases; J trimming: 3 bases; junction bases outside the gene matches: 7. The CDR3 has 15 amino acids. Germline CDR1 reads MNHNS; CDR2 reads SASEGT. CDR3 bases: TGTGCCAGCAGAAAAGACAGGGGATACAATCAGCCCCAGCATTTT. The encoded protein is CASRKDRGYNQPQHF.

The chain uses TRBV28 and TRBJ2-2; 8 bases are shared with TRBD2. CDR1 MDHEN and CDR2 SYDVKM come from the germline V gene. The CDR3 covers 15 residues. The J segment lost 5 bases and the V segment lost 7 bases, leaving 9 bases of the junction unmatched. The CDR3 loop is CASNTGTRRTGELFF. The CDR3 region has the DNA TGTGCCAGCAATACCGGGACTAGGAGGACCGGGGAGCTGTTTTTT.

The rearrangement uses TRBV2 and TRBJ2-2; 13 positions agree with TRBD2. CDR1 and CDR2 (germline): SNHLY, FYNNEI. This CDR3 region has 16 residues. V lost 5 bases and J lost 9; bases outside the gene matches: 9. CDR3 residues: CASSLGLAGDVRELFF. DNA for the CDR3: TGTGCCAGCAGTCTCGGACTAGCGGGAGATGTAAGGGAGCTGTTTTTT. Using reference TRBV2 and TRBJ2-2 for the parts outside the CDR3, the full variable domain is EPEVTQTPSHQVTQMGQEVILRCVPISNHLYFYWYRQILGQKVEFLVSFYNNEISEKSEIFDDQFSVERPDGSNFTLKIRSTKLEDSAMYFCASSLGLAGDVRELFFGEGSRLTVL.

V usage is TRBV28 and J usage is TRBJ1-2, with D perhaps TRBD1 (5 bases). V lost 6 bases to trimming and J lost 7 bases, with 18 bases between them. The CDR3 length is 14 residues. Germline V lookup: CDR1 MDHEN, CDR2 SYDVKM. This chain's CDR3 is CASRTSGTTGGYTF. DNA for the CDR3: TGTGCCAGCAGGACCTCCGGGACGACGGGTGGCTACACCTTC.

This chain links TRBV25-1 with TRBJ1-6; weak D call: TRBD1 (5 bases). Trimming removed 2 bases from V and 7 bases from J, with 15 bases in between. The CDR3 is 16 amino acids. The germline V gene encodes CDR1 MGHDK and CDR2 SYGVNS. The chain's CDR3 is CASSEPRQGPNSPLHF. CDR3 DNA sequence: TGTGCCAGCAGTGAACCCCGGCAGGGACCAAATTCACCCCTCCACTTT.

This sequence joins TRBV7-9 and TRBJ1-2; TRBD1 is a possible D gene (5 bases). Germline V gives CDR1 SEHNR, CDR2 FQNEAQ (reference sequence). The CDR3 is made up of 13 amino acids. The V gene lost 5 bases and the J gene lost 4 bases, with 11 bases spanning the gap. CDR3 DNA: TGTGCCAGCAGCCCAACAGGAAGCTATGGCTACACCTTC. Protein sequence: CASSPTGSYGYTF.

This chain links TRBV19 with TRBJ2-2; 9 bases are shared with TRBD1. After removal of 6 bases from V and 0 bases from J, the junction contained 2 bases not matched to a gene. CDR1 is LNHDA and CDR2 is SQIVND in the germline V gene (reference sequence). This CDR3 region has 15 residues. The CDR3 nucleotides read TGTGCCAGTAGGCGGGACAGGGCGAACACCGGGGAGCTGTTTTTT. Translating gives CASRRDRANTGELFF.

The J gene is TRBJ1-4, the V gene TRBV4-3, with no clear D. Per the germline V gene, CDR1 is LGHNA and CDR2 is YSLEER. The CDR3 covers 14 residues. The germline V and J ends were trimmed by 5 bases and 0 bases, with 7 bases remaining between them. CDR3 sequence reads: CASSSQATNEKLFF. The CDR3, as DNA: TGCGCCAGCAGCTCGCAGGCAACTAATGAAAAACTGTTTTTT.

This chain links TRBV13 with TRBJ2-7; D perhaps matches TRBD1 (7 bases). Germline CDR1 PRHDT, CDR2 FYEKMQ (reference sequence). This CDR3 has 17 residues. Trimming took 5 bases from V and 5 from J, leaving 25 bases between them. CDR3 sequence reads: CASSRSARGEISHEQYF. The CDR3 DNA reads as TGTGCCAGCAGCCGATCGGCCAGGGGGGAAATTTCGCACGAGCAGTACTTC.